This section outlines one T cell receptor beta chain sequence together with its context. The CDR3 spans 18 residues. Germline V gene data show CDR1 as LGHNA and CDR2 as YSLEER. With 1 base clipped from V and 7 bases from J, the junction kept 10 bases outside the gene matches. The data were taken from a study of blood T cells in healthy people across ages. Primers used in a second PCR of about 7 to 12 cycles were a sample-barcoded 5' primer and a J-beta primer mix. TCRdb re-analysed the 5' RACE reads in MiXCR, keeping a single row per CDR3 protein. Found here are hundreds of thousands of distinct CDR3 sequences, around 41% of them singletons; the top ten hold approximately 29%.

V and J are TRBV4-3 and TRBJ2-1; the match to TRBD2 covers 13 bases. This TCR was recovered from a man older than 75 in good health. Material for sequencing was blood. The CDR3 region is CASSQGLTSGRARNEQFF. DNA of the CDR3: TGCGCCAGCAGCCAAGGACTAACTAGCGGGAGGGCCAGAAATGAGCAGTTCTTC.